Listed below are T cell receptor beta chains from one sample, sequenced in a study of early T cells in non-severe SARS-CoV-2 infection. TCRdb called the 5' RACE reads again in MiXCR, with one record for every CDR3 protein. The table lists fewer than 55,000 distinct CDR3 sequences, around 3.6% of them singletons. The sequenced sample was whole blood. The receptors originated from an adult who was a healthcare worker with PCR-confirmed SARS-CoV-2 infection or an uninfected control (not recorded which). Each CDR3 is given with its conserved first and last residue. The order of the fields is CDR3 DNA, CDR3 protein, V gene, clone size, J gene, D gene. D genes are given only for firm matches. Clone size appears in some rows only: once, few, many, or a class for an expanded clone.

cdr3_nt: TGTGCCAGCAGTTTTCAATACGCGGGAGGCTACACCTTC
cdr3_aa: CASSFQYAGGYTF
v_call: TRBV12-3/TRBV12-4
clone_size: -
j_call: TRBJ1-2
d_call: -

cdr3_nt: TGCAGTGCTATAGGACAGGGAGGTTCACCCCTCCACTTT
cdr3_aa: CSAIGQGGSPLHF
v_call: TRBV20-1
clone_size: many
j_call: TRBJ1-6
d_call: TRBD1

cdr3_nt: TGTGCCAGCAGTCTCCTTGGAGGCACAGATACGCAGTATTTT
cdr3_aa: CASSLLGGTDTQYF
v_call: TRBV12-3/TRBV12-4
clone_size: many
j_call: TRBJ2-3
d_call: -

cdr3_nt: TGTGCCAGCAGTTTCGGGACGGGAGGCACAGATACGCAGTATTTT
cdr3_aa: CASSFGTGGTDTQYF
v_call: TRBV12-3/TRBV12-4
clone_size: many
j_call: TRBJ2-3
d_call: -

cdr3_nt: TGTGCCAGCAGCTCAACGCCCCAAGAGACCCAGTACTTC
cdr3_aa: CASSSTPQETQYF
v_call: TRBV7-3
clone_size: many
j_call: TRBJ2-5
d_call: -

cdr3_nt: TGTGCCAGCAGCTTAACCGCGGTGGGCACAGATACGCAGTATTTT
cdr3_aa: CASSLTAVGTDTQYF
v_call: TRBV7-3
clone_size: many
j_call: TRBJ2-3
d_call: -

cdr3_nt: TGTGCCAGCAGCCCCGCCATTGACAGGGGCCCAGATACGCAGTATTTT
cdr3_aa: CASSPAIDRGPDTQYF
v_call: TRBV5-6
clone_size: many
j_call: TRBJ2-3
d_call: TRBD1

cdr3_nt: TGTGCCAGCACCGGGGATTGGCTCTCCTACAATGAGCAGTTCTTC
cdr3_aa: CASTGDWLSYNEQFF
v_call: TRBV2
clone_size: many
j_call: TRBJ2-1
d_call: -

cdr3_nt: TGTGCCAGCAGCCCCGGCCGGATTAGCAATCAGCCCCAGCATTTT
cdr3_aa: CASSPGRISNQPQHF
v_call: TRBV6-6
clone_size: few
j_call: TRBJ1-5
d_call: -

cdr3_nt: TGTGCCAGCATCCGCCCCATATCGGGGGTGTACAATGAGCAGTTCTTC
cdr3_aa: CASIRPISGVYNEQFF
v_call: TRBV11-2
clone_size: many
j_call: TRBJ2-1
d_call: -

cdr3_nt: TGTGCCAGCACTCCCCCGGGACAGGGCGAAGGCTACACCTTC
cdr3_aa: CASTPPGQGEGYTF
v_call: TRBV6-6
clone_size: -
j_call: TRBJ1-2
d_call: TRBD1

cdr3_nt: TGTGCCAGCAGACTCGGACTGGGGAACACCGGGGAGCTGTTTTTT
cdr3_aa: CASRLGLGNTGELFF
v_call: TRBV12-3/TRBV12-4
clone_size: few
j_call: TRBJ2-2
d_call: -

cdr3_nt: TGCAGCGTTGAAGGGGGACTAGCGGTCACAGATACGCAGTATTTT
cdr3_aa: CSVEGGLAVTDTQYF
v_call: TRBV29-1
clone_size: few
j_call: TRBJ2-3
d_call: TRBD2

cdr3_nt: TGCAGCGTTGGAGGGGTGGAGCAGTACTTC
cdr3_aa: CSVGGVEQYF
v_call: TRBV29-1
clone_size: many
j_call: TRBJ2-7
d_call: -

cdr3_nt: TGTGCCATCACTTCGGGACAGGGGGCCTCTAGCGGGAGCCTCTACGAGCAGTACTTC
cdr3_aa: CAITSGQGASSGSLYEQYF
v_call: TRBV10-3
clone_size: many
j_call: TRBJ2-7
d_call: TRBD1

cdr3_nt: TGTGCCAGCAGTTACTCCCGAGGGACTAGCGGGAGGGTGGGTACAGATACGCAGTATTTT
cdr3_aa: CASSYSRGTSGRVGTDTQYF
v_call: TRBV6-5
clone_size: many
j_call: TRBJ2-3
d_call: TRBD2

cdr3_nt: TGTGCCAGCAGCTTACAGGGGGCCACAGATACGCAGTATTTT
cdr3_aa: CASSLQGATDTQYF
v_call: TRBV7-9
clone_size: many
j_call: TRBJ2-3
d_call: TRBD1

cdr3_nt: TGCAGCGTTAGAGGGCAGATGAACACTGAAGCTTTCTTT
cdr3_aa: CSVRGQMNTEAFF
v_call: TRBV29-1
clone_size: many
j_call: TRBJ1-1
d_call: -

cdr3_nt: TGTGCCAGCAGCACAGGACAGGCCGTTAACTATGGCTACACCTTC
cdr3_aa: CASSTGQAVNYGYTF
v_call: TRBV3-1
clone_size: many
j_call: TRBJ1-2
d_call: TRBD1

cdr3_nt: TGTGCCAGCAAGTTGTCTCTTAACACCGGGGAGCTGTTTTTT
cdr3_aa: CASKLSLNTGELFF
v_call: TRBV11-1
clone_size: many
j_call: TRBJ2-2
d_call: -

cdr3_nt: TGCAGTGCTAGGGTTTCTAGCAATCAGCCCCAGCATTTT
cdr3_aa: CSARVSSNQPQHF
v_call: TRBV20-1
clone_size: many
j_call: TRBJ1-5
d_call: -

cdr3_nt: TGCAGCGTGGGACAGACCGGATTATCCTACGAGCAGTACTTC
cdr3_aa: CSVGQTGLSYEQYF
v_call: TRBV29-1
clone_size: -
j_call: TRBJ2-7
d_call: TRBD1

cdr3_nt: TGTGCCAGCAGCTTGAGTTCAGGGGCGACCTACGAGCAGTACTTC
cdr3_aa: CASSLSSGATYEQYF
v_call: TRBV5-4
clone_size: many
j_call: TRBJ2-7
d_call: -

cdr3_nt: TGTGCCAGCAGCCCTAGGAGTGTCACCTACGAGCAGTACTTC
cdr3_aa: CASSPRSVTYEQYF
v_call: TRBV11-3
clone_size: many
j_call: TRBJ2-7
d_call: -

cdr3_nt: TGTGCCAGCAGTTACTCCACTCCGAGGGCCTACGAGCAGTACTTC
cdr3_aa: CASSYSTPRAYEQYF
v_call: TRBV6-5
clone_size: -
j_call: TRBJ2-7
d_call: -

cdr3_nt: TGTGCCAGCAGCCAAGGCGGGACTAGTAAGGTAGATACGCAGTATTTT
cdr3_aa: CASSQGGTSKVDTQYF
v_call: TRBV3-1
clone_size: -
j_call: TRBJ2-3
d_call: TRBD2